This entry features one T cell receptor (beta chain) sequence. What it binds is unknown. The CDR3 consists of 14 residues. With 3 bases clipped from V and 6 bases from J, the junction kept 6 bases outside the gene matches. The study isolated at least 6.5 million PBMCs from each sample. Samples each had at least 6 micrograms of total RNA extracted. This entry is derived from a study of blood T cells in healthy people across ages. Study outcomes and limitations: Per million T cells, TCR beta diversity dropped roughly linearly as age increased. Long-lived donors had more naive CD4+ cells and higher diversity than aged donors.

Using a J-beta primer mix together with a sample-barcoded 5' primer, a second PCR was run for roughly 6 to 12 cycles. In TCRdb, the 5' RACE reads were re-called with MiXCR into one record per CDR3 protein. The sample carries 1.8 million or so distinct CDR3 sequences, approximately 40% recorded once. The chain joins TRBV12-3 or TRBV12-4 to TRBJ2-3, with 7 nucleotides matching TRBD2. The sequencing input was blood. The TCR sequence derives from a human donor in good health. The CDR3 is CASSFSGELDTQYF. DNA for the CDR3: TGTGCCAGCAGTTTCAGCGGGGAGCTGGATACGCAGTATTTT.